The present T cell receptor beta chain was sequenced within a study of shared clonotypes between healthy human individuals. Study conclusions and caveats: Collection of samples was limited to blood; tissue repertoires likely differ.

The data were produced by immunoSEQ multiplex PCR, yet TCRdb's version contains in-frame clones alone and is incomplete. The table lists roughly 700,000 clones, around two thirds of them singletons. Comment on this clone: The antigen remains undetermined. The junction and the germline gene differ at one end; a read error may be behind it.

CDR1 and CDR2 from the germline V gene are MNHEY and SMNVEV (reference sequence). There are 12 residues in the CDR3. V gene TRBV27 combines with J gene TRBJ2-1; maybe TRBD2 (5 bases). Sample: memory CD4+ T cells sorted from blood. This sample's subset: CD45RA-negative fraction. This sequence originates from a woman in her twenties or thirties in good health. The CDR3 loop reads CASTSRGGLVLF. CDR3 nucleotides: TGTGCCAGCACCTCTCGTGGCGGACTGGTACTCTTC.